This record looks at one T cell receptor (beta chain) sequence and its context. Its antigen is not identified. Per the germline V gene, CDR1 is LNHDA and CDR2 is SQIVND (reference sequence). This CDR3 contains 13 residues. Trimming took 5 bases from V and 4 from J, leaving 10 bases between them. Some clones are missing from TCRdb's copy, which holds only in-frame ones; the method was immunoSEQ multiplex PCR. The table has some 97,000 clones, about 91% seen once; the top ten hold approximately 0.71%. This sample is part of a study of siplizumab effects on memory and regulatory T cells. General study results and limits: In siplizumab cultures, the suppressive function of proliferating Tregs remained unconfirmed. Of the proliferating CD4+ or CD8+ clones, roughly 80-96% lacked a naive or memory phenotype that could be assigned. Significantly reduced by siplizumab was the cumulative frequency of alloreactive sequences, namely those traceable to unstimulated CD4+ memory cells. Apparently more diverse than memory cells, naive T cells also seemed major alloresponse contributors.

The source material was Tregs sorted from blood. This receptor was identified in a human donor in good health. The chain joins TRBV19 to TRBJ2-3; possibly TRBD2 for D (7 bases). The CDR3 is CASSWGGADTQYF. The CDR3 DNA is TGTGCCAGTAGTTGGGGGGGCGCAGATACGCAGTATTTT.